A selection of T cell receptor beta chains follows, all from one sample in a study of blood T cell repertoires in COVID-19. The repertoire was sequenced with immunoSEQ multiplex PCR; TCRdb's copy has only in-frame clones and lacks some. The table includes roughly 68,000 clones, 70% to 90% detected once. Sequencing was performed on PBMCs or T cells enriched from blood (not recorded which). These receptors all stem from a woman aged 40 to 49 who had recovered from COVID-19. Each CDR3 is given with its conserved first and last residue. The D gene is left open where the match is weak. For some rows the clone size is stated as once, few or many, or as a class when expanded; others skip it.

CDR3nt: TGTGCCAGCAGCAAGCCGACAGGTAAAGGGGCCAAAAACATTCAGTACTTC
CDR3aa: CASSKPTGKGAKNIQYF
d_gene: NA
j_gene: TRBJ2-4
abundance: NA
v_gene: TRBV21-1

CDR3nt: TGTGCCACCAGCCTCCTCGGCTCCGGGACAGGGGACGATGAGCAGTTCTTC
CDR3aa: CATSLLGSGTGDDEQFF
d_gene: TRBD1
j_gene: TRBJ2-1
abundance: once
v_gene: TRBV15

CDR3nt: TGTGCCAGTAGTATAGTTTATGACAGGAGTTACGAGCAGTACTTC
CDR3aa: CASSIVYDRSYEQYF
d_gene: NA
j_gene: TRBJ2-7
abundance: once
v_gene: TRBV19

CDR3nt: TGTGCCAGTAAGCTACAGTCGAACACCGGGGAGCTGTTTTTT
CDR3aa: CASKLQSNTGELFF
d_gene: NA
j_gene: TRBJ2-2
abundance: NA
v_gene: TRBV19

CDR3nt: TGTGCCAGCAGTGAAGGGGCCTACCAAGAGACCCAGTACTTC
CDR3aa: CASSEGAYQETQYF
d_gene: NA
j_gene: TRBJ2-5
abundance: NA
v_gene: TRBV2

CDR3nt: TGTGCCAGCAGCCAGGGGCTAGCGGGGAGGTACGAGCAGTACTTC
CDR3aa: CASSQGLAGRYEQYF
d_gene: TRBD2
j_gene: TRBJ2-7
abundance: NA
v_gene: TRBV7-7

CDR3nt: TGTGCCAGCAGCGCCAACAGGAACTCTGGAAACACCATATATTTT
CDR3aa: CASSANRNSGNTIYF
d_gene: NA
j_gene: TRBJ1-3
abundance: NA
v_gene: TRBV11-2

CDR3nt: TGTGCCAGCAATACTGGGGGCAACACTGAAGCTTTCTTT
CDR3aa: CASNTGGNTEAFF
d_gene: NA
j_gene: TRBJ1-1
abundance: NA
v_gene: TRBV11-1

CDR3nt: TGTGCCAGCAGTACGGGCACTGAAGCTTTCTTT
CDR3aa: CASSTGTEAFF
d_gene: NA
j_gene: TRBJ1-1
abundance: NA
v_gene: TRBV7-9

CDR3nt: TGTGCCAGCAGCCGTACAGGGGGCGCGAATCAGCCCCAGCATTTT
CDR3aa: CASSRTGGANQPQHF
d_gene: TRBD1
j_gene: TRBJ1-5
abundance: NA
v_gene: TRBV7-9

CDR3nt: TGTGCCAGCAGTGAGCTTTTGGCCGAGGGCCGAGCTTTCTTT
CDR3aa: CASSELLAEGRAFF
d_gene: NA
j_gene: TRBJ1-1
abundance: NA
v_gene: TRBV2

CDR3nt: TGTGCCAGTAGTTACCCGACAGGGCCCCACTCGAACACCGGGGAGCTGTTTTTT
CDR3aa: CASSYPTGPHSNTGELFF
d_gene: TRBD1
j_gene: TRBJ2-2
abundance: NA
v_gene: TRBV19

CDR3nt: TGTGCCAGCAGCTTAGGGGCTAGCGGGGGGGCCAAAAACATTCAGTACTTC
CDR3aa: CASSLGASGGAKNIQYF
d_gene: TRBD2
j_gene: TRBJ2-4
abundance: NA
v_gene: TRBV11-3

CDR3nt: TGTGCCAGCAGCAAGACTAGCGGAGGTACCGGGGAGCTGTTTTTT
CDR3aa: CASSKTSGGTGELFF
d_gene: TRBD2
j_gene: TRBJ2-2
abundance: few
v_gene: TRBV9

CDR3nt: TGTGCCAGCAGTGACCTCACAGATACGCAGTATTTT
CDR3aa: CASSDLTDTQYF
d_gene: NA
j_gene: TRBJ2-3
abundance: NA
v_gene: TRBV25-1

CDR3nt: TGTGCCAGCTCACCTAGGGGAGGGACTAGCGGCCACAATGAGCAGTTCTTC
CDR3aa: CASSPRGGTSGHNEQFF
d_gene: TRBD2
j_gene: TRBJ2-1
abundance: NA
v_gene: TRBV18

CDR3nt: TGTGCCAGCAGTTTTGGGGGCCAGCCCCAGCATTTT
CDR3aa: CASSFGGQPQHF
d_gene: NA
j_gene: TRBJ1-5
abundance: NA
v_gene: TRBV12-3/TRBV12-4

CDR3nt: TGTGCCAGCAGCCCCCGGGGGGGCACCGGGGAGCTGTTTTTT
CDR3aa: CASSPRGGTGELFF
d_gene: NA
j_gene: TRBJ2-2
abundance: NA
v_gene: TRBV12-1

CDR3nt: TGTGCCAGCAGCCCCTTGGCAGGGCCCTACTACGAGCAGTACTTC
CDR3aa: CASSPLAGPYYEQYF
d_gene: NA
j_gene: TRBJ2-7
abundance: NA
v_gene: TRBV7-2

CDR3nt: TGTGCCAGTAGTATCACTGGGGGCGGGCAAGGCTACACCTTC
CDR3aa: CASSITGGGQGYTF
d_gene: NA
j_gene: TRBJ1-2
abundance: few
v_gene: TRBV19

CDR3nt: TGTGCCAGCAGCCATACTAGCGGGGGGGCTGGCGAGCAGTACTTC
CDR3aa: CASSHTSGGAGEQYF
d_gene: TRBD2
j_gene: TRBJ2-7
abundance: NA
v_gene: TRBV6-6

CDR3nt: TGTGCCAGCGGGGGGGAAATCAATCAGCCCCAGCATTTT
CDR3aa: CASGGEINQPQHF
d_gene: NA
j_gene: TRBJ1-5
abundance: NA
v_gene: TRBV6-5

CDR3nt: TGTGCCAGCAGTGACAGGACAGGGCCATCCGATGAGCAGTTCTTC
CDR3aa: CASSDRTGPSDEQFF
d_gene: TRBD1
j_gene: TRBJ2-1
abundance: once
v_gene: TRBV6-4

CDR3nt: TGTGCCAGCAGTGTGGGAGAGAGCCGTAACAATCAGCCCCAGCATTTT
CDR3aa: CASSVGESRNNQPQHF
d_gene: NA
j_gene: TRBJ1-5
abundance: NA
v_gene: TRBV6-4

CDR3nt: TGTGCCAGCAGCTTAGCGCGGCTTGCGACAGGGGGAAACCTGTACTTC
CDR3aa: CASSLARLATGGNLYF
d_gene: TRBD1
j_gene: TRBJ2-7
abundance: NA
v_gene: TRBV7-9

CDR3nt: TGTGCCACCAGTCGCAGGGGCACAGATACGCAGTATTTT
CDR3aa: CATSRRGTDTQYF
d_gene: NA
j_gene: TRBJ2-3
abundance: NA
v_gene: TRBV24-1

CDR3nt: TGTGCCAGCAGTTACGTTTCCAAAAATCAGCCCCAGCATTTT
CDR3aa: CASSYVSKNQPQHF
d_gene: NA
j_gene: TRBJ1-5
abundance: NA
v_gene: TRBV6-2/TRBV6-3

CDR3nt: TGTGCCAGCGTTAAAGGGACAGGGGGGAGCGAGCAGTACTTC
CDR3aa: CASVKGTGGSEQYF
d_gene: TRBD1
j_gene: TRBJ2-7
abundance: NA
v_gene: TRBV27

CDR3nt: TGTGCCAGCGGCATGACAGGGGGAAGCACAGATACGCAGTATTTT
CDR3aa: CASGMTGGSTDTQYF
d_gene: TRBD1
j_gene: TRBJ2-3
abundance: NA
v_gene: TRBV11-2

CDR3nt: TGCAGCGTTGAAGGGGGCCTCAACTATGGCTACACCTTC
CDR3aa: CSVEGGLNYGYTF
d_gene: NA
j_gene: TRBJ1-2
abundance: few
v_gene: TRBV29-1

CDR3nt: TGTGCCAGCAGCTTAGCCAATTGGTATGCGATACAAGAGACCCAGTACTTC
CDR3aa: CASSLANWYAIQETQYF
d_gene: NA
j_gene: TRBJ2-5
abundance: once
v_gene: TRBV7-2

CDR3nt: TGTGCCAGTAGTATAGTAGTACAGGGGAATCAGCCCCAGCATTTT
CDR3aa: CASSIVVQGNQPQHF
d_gene: TRBD1
j_gene: TRBJ1-5
abundance: NA
v_gene: TRBV19

CDR3nt: TGTGCCAGCAGCTGGGGGGGAAAACTGTTTTTT
CDR3aa: CASSWGGKLFF
d_gene: NA
j_gene: TRBJ1-4
abundance: NA
v_gene: TRBV11-2

CDR3nt: TGCAGAGCTCAGGGCCCCTACGAGCAGTACTTC
CDR3aa: CRAQGPYEQYF
d_gene: NA
j_gene: TRBJ2-7
abundance: NA
v_gene: TRBV29-1

CDR3nt: TGTGCCAGCAGCTTGTTCGGTAGCGGAGATGAGCAGTACTTC
CDR3aa: CASSLFGSGDEQYF
d_gene: NA
j_gene: TRBJ2-7
abundance: NA
v_gene: TRBV5-6

CDR3nt: TGTGCCAGCAGCCCATCGGGGGGTTGGGAGACCCAGTACTTC
CDR3aa: CASSPSGGWETQYF
d_gene: TRBD2
j_gene: TRBJ2-5
abundance: NA
v_gene: TRBV11-2

CDR3nt: TGCGCCAGCAGTGATCCGGAGGGGGCCTCTGGAAACACCATATATTTT
CDR3aa: CASSDPEGASGNTIYF
d_gene: TRBD1
j_gene: TRBJ1-3
abundance: few
v_gene: TRBV10-1

CDR3nt: TGTGCCAGTAGTTCACAGGGCGGAGACTATGGCTACACCTTC
CDR3aa: CASSSQGGDYGYTF
d_gene: NA
j_gene: TRBJ1-2
abundance: NA
v_gene: TRBV19

CDR3nt: TGTGCCAGCAGACCGAAGGACAGGCTATACACTGAAGCTTTCTTT
CDR3aa: CASRPKDRLYTEAFF
d_gene: TRBD1
j_gene: TRBJ1-1
abundance: NA
v_gene: TRBV28

CDR3nt: TGTGCCAGCAGTCCCCTAGACGGCGCGTACGAGCAGTACTTC
CDR3aa: CASSPLDGAYEQYF
d_gene: NA
j_gene: TRBJ2-7
abundance: few
v_gene: TRBV27

CDR3nt: TGTGCCAGCAGTTACCGAGCGGCGCTTCCCTCCGAGCAGTACTTC
CDR3aa: CASSYRAALPSEQYF
d_gene: NA
j_gene: TRBJ2-7
abundance: NA
v_gene: TRBV6-5